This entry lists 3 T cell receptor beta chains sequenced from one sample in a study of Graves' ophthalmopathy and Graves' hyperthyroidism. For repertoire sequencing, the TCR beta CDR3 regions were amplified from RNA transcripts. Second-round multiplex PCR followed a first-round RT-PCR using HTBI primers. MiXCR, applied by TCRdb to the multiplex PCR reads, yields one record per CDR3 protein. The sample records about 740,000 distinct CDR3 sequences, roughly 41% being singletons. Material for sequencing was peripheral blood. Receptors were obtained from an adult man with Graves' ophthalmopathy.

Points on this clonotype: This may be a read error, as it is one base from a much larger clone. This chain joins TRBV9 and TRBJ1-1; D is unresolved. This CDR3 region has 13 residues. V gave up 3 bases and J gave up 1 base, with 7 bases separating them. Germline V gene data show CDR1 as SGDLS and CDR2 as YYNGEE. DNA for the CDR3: TGTGCCAGCAGCGCGGGAAAGAACACTGAAGCTTTCTTT. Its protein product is CASSAGKNTEAFF.

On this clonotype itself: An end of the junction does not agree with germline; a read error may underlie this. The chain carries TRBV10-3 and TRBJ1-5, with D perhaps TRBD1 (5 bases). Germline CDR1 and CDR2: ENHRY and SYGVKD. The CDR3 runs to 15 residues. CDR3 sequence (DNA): TGTGCCAGCAGTGAAAGTGTCAGGGATTATCAGCCCCAGCATTTT. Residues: CASSESVRDYQPQHF.

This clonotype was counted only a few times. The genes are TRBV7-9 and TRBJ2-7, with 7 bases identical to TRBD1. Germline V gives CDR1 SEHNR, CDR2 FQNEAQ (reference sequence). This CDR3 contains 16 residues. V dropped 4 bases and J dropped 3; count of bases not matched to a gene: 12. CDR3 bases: TGTGCCAGCAGCTCCTCACTGGGGGACAGTTACTACGAGCAGTACTTC. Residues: CASSSSLGDSYYEQYF.